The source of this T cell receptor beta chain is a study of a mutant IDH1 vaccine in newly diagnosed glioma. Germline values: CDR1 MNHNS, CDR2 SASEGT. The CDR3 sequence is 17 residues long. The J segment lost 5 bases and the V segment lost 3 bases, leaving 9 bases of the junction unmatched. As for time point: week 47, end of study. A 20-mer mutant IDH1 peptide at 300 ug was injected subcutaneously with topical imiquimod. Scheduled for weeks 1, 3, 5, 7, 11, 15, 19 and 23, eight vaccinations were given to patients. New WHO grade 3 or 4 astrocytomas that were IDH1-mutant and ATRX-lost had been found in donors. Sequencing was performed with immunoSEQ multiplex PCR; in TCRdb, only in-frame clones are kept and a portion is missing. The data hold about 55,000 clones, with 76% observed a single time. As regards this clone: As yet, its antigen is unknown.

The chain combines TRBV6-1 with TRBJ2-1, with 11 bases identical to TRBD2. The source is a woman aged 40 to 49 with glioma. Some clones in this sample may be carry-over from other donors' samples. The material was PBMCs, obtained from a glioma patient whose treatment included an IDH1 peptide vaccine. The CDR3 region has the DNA TGTGCCAGCAGTGAGACCCATTTAGCGGGGGGGAACAATGAGCAGTTCTTC. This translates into CASSETHLAGGNNEQFF.